This TCR beta chain appears in the sequencing data of a study of cytomegalovirus exposure and HLA in healthy donors. Whole-study findings and limits: Solely CMV serostatus was available to characterize immune exposure.

Primers included in the PCR were 60 Vbeta and 13 Jbeta primers. The repertoire was sequenced with immunoSEQ multiplex PCR; TCRdb's copy has only in-frame clones and lacks some. The table shows under 130,000 clones, with about 15% occurring only once. This clone was detected only a few times. The antigen is undetermined. What was sequenced was PBMCs. The source of this sequence is a female donor in good health and CMV-seronegative.

The DNA for the CDR3 is TGCGCCAGCAGCTTAGGAGTGGTCACGGGCACTGAAGCTTTCTTT. It specifies CASSLGVVTGTEAFF. The chain recombines TRBV5-1 with TRBJ1-1; D call uncertain. Trimming took 2 bases from V and 4 from J, leaving 15 bases between them. CDR1 is SGHRS, CDR2 YFSETQ, per germline. This CDR3 contains 15 residues.